The source of this TCR delta chain is a study of gamma-delta chains in newborns, infants, children. Study details: Innate gammadelta T cells reportedly expand polyclonally right after birth, driven by microbial exposure, per the title.

This clone has more than one count but fewer than ten. TCRdb re-processed the reads via CATT. The sample holds about 5,600 delta-chain clones, roughly 14% seen once. Sequences were derived from blood, sampled at baseline. This receptor was obtained from a child who was a newborn, infant or young child, either healthy, febrile or measles-vaccinated (not recorded which).

The CDR3 sequence is CALGEPGYWGFPPDKLIF. The CDR3 DNA follows: TGTGCTCTTGGGGAACCTGGGTACTGGGGGTTCCCCCCCGATAAACTCATCTTT. This chain joins TRDV1 and TRDJ1; 8 bases line up with TRDD3. The germline CDR1 and CDR2 sequences are TSWWSYY and QGS. This CDR3 contains 18 residues. V shed 1 base, J shed 3 bases, and the junction held 13 bases outside the gene matches.